One and the same sample provided the 24 T cell receptor beta chains below, sequenced in a study of T cells in Graves' hyperthyroidism and ophthalmopathy (dated by TCRdb to the late 2010s). Libraries came from multiplex PCR. The run used an Illumina HiSeq 2000. TCR beta CDR3 regions were amplified from RNA transcripts. The TCR CDR3 was subjected to a first round of RT-PCR using the HTBI primer set and the Qiagen OneStep RT-PCR kit. Using fastp trimming at Q25 and MiXCR clonotype assembly, TCRdb reanalyzed the public sequencing data and kept in-frame beta chains. Each entry is one CDR3 protein sequence, shown with its most common DNA and genes. This sample is represented by some 570,000 distinct CDR3 sequences; roughly a sixth of them were singletons. The top ten clonotypes cover 15% to 20% of the sample. The sample consisted of blood. The receptors shown here come from a woman aged 18-29 years with Graves' ophthalmopathy.

This clonotype has a count of ten or more. V usage is TRBV7-2 and J usage is TRBJ1-2; D unclear. V lost 1 base to trimming and J lost 5 bases, with 11 bases between them. This CDR3 contains 14 residues. Germline V CDR1 and CDR2: SGHTA, FQGNSA. CDR3 in amino acids: CASSLVVDAYGYTF. In DNA, the CDR3 is TGTGCCAGCAGCTTAGTAGTGGACGCATATGGCTACACCTTC. Full variable domain (missing parts from reference TRBV7-2 and TRBJ1-2): GAGVSQSPSNKVTEKGKDVELRCDPISGHTALYWYRQSLGQGLEFLIYFQGNSAPDKSGLPSDRFSAERTGGSVSTLTIQRTQQEDSAVYLCASSLVVDAYGYTFGSGTRLTVV.

Turning to this clonotype: Being one base from a much bigger clone, this may be a read error. CDR3 bases: TGTGCCAGCAGCTCCCGACCAGCTTCAGATACGCAGTATTTT. As protein: CASSSRPASDTQYF. The chain joins TRBV7-3 to TRBJ2-3; D unresolved. Germline assignment: CDR1 SGHTA and CDR2 FQGTGA. The CDR3 is 14 amino acids. With 4 bases removed from V and 4 bases from J, the gap between germline ends came to 12 bases.

Ten or more counts support this clonotype. The J gene is TRBJ2-7, the V gene TRBV28, with 10 positions matching TRBD1. Unmatched junction bases numbered 7, after V lost 8 bases and J lost 3 bases. The CDR3 contains 14 residues. Germline V gene lookup returns CDR1 MDHEN and CDR2 SYDVKM. CDR3 amino acids: CASGGTGEIYEQYF. The CDR3 DNA sequence: TGTGCCAGCGGGGGGACAGGGGAGATCTACGAGCAGTACTTC.

This clonotype has ten or more counts. The V and J genes are TRBV12-3 or TRBV12-4 and TRBJ1-2; D is perhaps TRBD1 (6 bases). V was pared by 3 bases and J by 4 bases, with 9 bases between. This CDR3 contains 13 residues. CDR3 sequence reads: CASSFGGPYGYTF. Written as DNA, the CDR3 is TGTGCCAGCAGTTTCGGGGGGCCCTATGGCTACACCTTC.

The CDR3 DNA sequence: TGTGCCAGCAGCCAAGAAGACGTTGGCTGGGGCTTTGTAGAGACCCAGTACTTC. Protein sequence: CASSQEDVGWGFVETQYF. The chain has TRBV4-2 and TRBJ2-5, with D perhaps matching TRBD1 (5 bases). The CDR3 is 18 amino acids. In germline, CDR1 is LGHNA, CDR2 YNFKEQ. With 0 bases removed from V and 4 bases from J, the gap between germline ends came to 21 bases.

The V gene is TRBV7-9, the J gene TRBJ2-5; 7 bases are shared with TRBD2. This CDR3 comprises 16 residues. V trimming: 4 bases; J trimming: 5 bases; junction bases outside the gene matches: 13. Germline lookup yields CDR1 SEHNR and CDR2 FQNEAQ (reference sequence). The DNA for the CDR3 is TGTGCCAGCAGCTCGGACGTGACCGGGAGGTCGGAGACCCAGTACTTC. It is translated as CASSSDVTGRSETQYF.

This clonotype appeared many times. The rearrangement uses TRBV15 and TRBJ1-2, with 9 bases lining up with TRBD1. Per germline, CDR1 LNHNV and CDR2 YYDKDF (reference sequence). V was clipped by 4 bases and J by 4 bases; unmatched bases: 4. The CDR3 length is 14 residues. Here the CDR3 reads CATSTLGQGYGYTF. The CDR3 bases are TGTGCCACCAGCACCCTGGGACAGGGCTATGGCTACACCTTC. Combining the CDR3 with reference TRBV15 and TRBJ1-2 gives the whole variable domain DAMVIQNPRYQVTQFGKPVTLSCSQTLNHNVMYWYQQKSSQAPKLLFHYYDKDFNNEADTPDNFQSRRPNTSFCFLDIRSPGLGDTAMYLCATSTLGQGYGYTFGSGTRLTVV.

This clonotype was observed a handful of times. The rearrangement links TRBV30 to TRBJ1-6; D remains ambiguous. The CDR3 has 16 amino acids. Trimming cost V 3 bases and J 8 bases, with 20 bases left between them. Germline V gene lookup returns CDR1 GTSNPN and CDR2 SVGIG (reference sequence). CDR3: CAWSYRGPRKDSPLHF. CDR3 DNA: TGTGCCTGGAGCTACCGAGGACCGAGAAAAGATTCACCCCTCCACTTT.

This clonotype was counted many times. The chain recombines TRBV6-1 with TRBJ2-7, with 11 nucleotides matching TRBD1. The CDR3 totals 14 residues. Unmatched junction bases numbered 4, after V lost 6 bases and J lost 3 bases. Germline loops: CDR1 MNHNS, CDR2 SASEGT. The CDR3 DNA is TGTGCCAGCAGGCTGGACAGGGGGCTCTACGAGCAGTACTTC. It is translated as CASRLDRGLYEQYF.

The sample holds many counts of this clonotype. The chain carries TRBV30 and TRBJ2-1; 8 nucleotides align to TRBD2. CDR3 length equals 14 residues. The V gene's germline CDR1 is GTSNPN and CDR2 SVGIG (reference sequence). Losses at the gene ends were 6 bases for V and 4 bases for J; bases not matched to a gene: 8. The CDR3 loop reads CACLRSGGYNEQFF. The CDR3 nucleotides read TGTGCCTGTCTCCGAAGCGGGGGATACAATGAGCAGTTCTTC.

This clonotype was picked up many times. In DNA form, the CDR3 reads TGTGCCAGCAGCTCCAGGGGGAGAGATTCACCCCTCCACTTT. The encoded protein is CASSSRGRDSPLHF. The chain carries TRBV7-3 and TRBJ1-6; 7 positions agree with TRBD1. V was clipped by 4 bases and J by 8 bases; unmatched bases: 5. The CDR3 is 14 residues long. Germline assignment: CDR1 SGHTA and CDR2 FQGTGA.

This clonotype was found many times. V gene TRBV3-1 combines with J gene TRBJ1-3, with unresolved D. Germline CDR1 and CDR2: LGHDT and YNNKEL (reference sequence). V was shortened by 0 bases and J by 8 bases, with 5 bases between the two germline ends. There are 12 residues in the CDR3. CDR3 sequence (DNA): TGTGCCAGCAGCCAAGACGGCTACACCATATATTTT. The encoded protein is CASSQDGYTIYF.

This clonotype turned up a few times. The chain is built from TRBV6-5 and TRBJ2-2, with 13 bases aligning to TRBD2. V lost 2 bases, J lost 6 bases, and 0 bases stayed unmatched. CDR3 length: 15 residues. From germline, CDR1 is MNHEY and CDR2 SVGAGI. The CDR3, as DNA: TGTGCCAGCAGTTACGGGACTAGCGGGGCCGGGGAGCTGTTTTTT. It translates to CASSYGTSGAGELFF.

This clonotype was recorded at least ten times. The genes are TRBV20-1 and TRBJ2-1, with 9 bases aligning to TRBD2. The germline gives CDR1 DFQATT, CDR2 SNEGSKA (reference sequence). V was pared by 5 bases and J by 0 bases, with 2 bases of the junction left unmatched. This CDR3 has 14 residues. The CDR3 sequence is CSALAGSSYNEQFF. CDR3 in DNA: TGCAGTGCTCTAGCGGGAAGCTCCTACAATGAGCAGTTCTTC.

This chain joins TRBV4-1 and TRBJ2-7; TRBD1 matches 8 bases. The CDR3 is 15 residues long. Germline values: CDR1 MGHRA, CDR2 YSYEKL. V dropped 2 bases and J dropped 6; count of bases not matched to a gene: 9. The chain's CDR3 is CASSQPGQASAEQYF. The DNA for the CDR3 is TGCGCCAGCAGCCAACCGGGACAGGCGTCGGCCGAGCAGTACTTC.

This clonotype came up many times. The chain carries TRBV4-2 and TRBJ2-7, with 7 bases matching TRBD1. The CDR3 loop spans 15 amino acids. V dropped 0 bases and J dropped 4; count of bases not matched to a gene: 6. Germline V gives CDR1 LGHNA, CDR2 YNFKEQ. The CDR3 DNA is TGTGCCAGCAGCCAAGAAGAGGGGGCGCGGTACGAGCAGTACTTC. This gives the protein CASSQEEGARYEQYF.

This clonotype appeared many times. CDR3 nucleotides: TGTGCCAGCAGTCTCACCACCTCCAATGGGGGAGCTTTCTTT. The encoded protein is CASSLTTSNGGAFF. The chain combines TRBV12-3 or TRBV12-4 with TRBJ1-1; possibly TRBD1 for D (5 bases). V lost 5 bases to trimming and J lost 10 bases, with 20 bases between them. The CDR3 has 14 residues.

This clonotype was observed a handful of times. V usage is TRBV10-3 and J usage is TRBJ1-2, with 7 positions matching TRBD1. CDR1 is ENHRY and CDR2 is SYGVKD in the germline V gene. CDR3 length: 16 amino acids. Unmatched junction bases numbered 4, after V lost 0 bases and J lost 0 bases. CDR3 coding DNA: TGTGCCATCAGTGAGTCCGGGACAGAAGCTAACTATGGCTACACCTTC. Encoded protein: CAISESGTEANYGYTF.

This clonotype was observed at least ten times. The chain combines TRBV7-3 with TRBJ2-1, with 8 bases that match TRBD2. The CDR3 runs to 16 residues. CDR1 and CDR2 (germline): SGHTA, FQGTGA. J was trimmed by 3 bases and V by 5 bases; bases with no gene match: 9. The CDR3 DNA is TGTGCCAGCAGCGCGAGAACCGGGACTAGCTACAATGAGCAGTTCTTC. Protein: CASSARTGTSYNEQFF. The full variable domain, with the rest looked up from reference TRBV7-3 and TRBJ2-1, is GAGVSQTPSNKVTEKGKYVELRCDPISGHTALYWYRQSLGQGPEFLIYFQGTGAADDSGLPNDRFFAVRPEGSVSTLKIQRTERGDSAVYLCASSARTGTSYNEQFFGPGTRLTVL.

The chain uses TRBV9 and TRBJ1-1, with D maybe TRBD1 (5 bases). Per the germline V gene, CDR1 is SGDLS and CDR2 is YYNGEE. The length of the CDR3 is 14 residues. The V gene lost 0 bases and the J gene lost 3 bases, with 9 bases spanning the gap. The CDR3 DNA follows: TGTGCCAGCAGCGTAGAAGACAGAGACACTGAAGCTTTCTTT. As protein: CASSVEDRDTEAFF.

This clonotype was detected ten times or more. V and J are TRBV11-2 and TRBJ2-7; TRBD2 matches 7 bases. V shed 1 base, J shed 4 bases, and the junction held 4 bases outside the gene matches. The CDR3 covers 14 residues. Germline assignment: CDR1 SGHAT and CDR2 FQNNGV. CDR3 protein: CASSLGGLQYEQYF. The CDR3 DNA reads as TGTGCCAGCAGCTTAGGGGGACTACAATACGAGCAGTACTTC.

This clonotype was observed a single time. This chain joins TRBV4-1 and TRBJ2-3; D possibly corresponds to TRBD2 (6 bases). The CDR3 consists of 15 residues. CDR1 and CDR2 from the germline V gene are MGHRA and YSYEKL. V gave up 1 base and J gave up 2 bases, with 10 bases separating them. CDR3 sequence (DNA): TGCGCCAGCAGCCAAGCTAGCGAGGACACAGATACGCAGTATTTT. Amino acid sequence: CASSQASEDTDTQYF.

The V call is TRBV5-6, the J call TRBJ2-1; 10 bases fit TRBD2. Looked up from germline, CDR1 is SGHDT and CDR2 is YYEEEE. The V and J ends lost 4 bases and 5 bases, in that order; junction bases with no gene match: 15. CDR3 size: 18 residues. In DNA form, the CDR3 reads TGTGCCAGCAGCGTAGGATTTCGGTGGCTAGCGGGAGACAATGAGCAGTTCTTC. It translates to CASSVGFRWLAGDNEQFF.

This sequence joins TRBV29-1 and TRBJ2-7, with a possible D match to TRBD2 (5 bases). This CDR3 is 12 amino acids long. CDR1 and CDR2 (germline): SQVTM, ANQGSEA. V was clipped by 3 bases and J by 5 bases, with 11 bases between them. In nucleotides, the CDR3 is TGCAGCGTTGATGACGGGGTAGACGAGCAGTACTTC. Protein sequence: CSVDDGVDEQYF.